A single sample is the source of the 29 T cell receptor beta chains below, sequenced in a study of memory CD4+ T cells and cytomegalovirus serostatus. Single viable CD3+CD4+CD8-CD45RO+ cells were sorted as the memory CD4+ T cells. Sequencing used immunoSEQ multiplex PCR; TCRdb keeps in-frame clones, though not all of them. The data contain 40,000 to 55,000 clones, around 83% of them seen just once; the ten biggest clones take up about 1.4%. Sequencing used memory CD4+ T cells from blood. All receptors derive from an adult in good health and CMV-seropositive.

This chain links TRBV7-9 with TRBJ2-1, with D maybe TRBD1 (5 bases). Trimming shortened V by 11 bases and J by 1 base, and 9 bases separated the two germline ends. Germline CDR1 is SEHNR and CDR2 is FQNEAQ (reference sequence). The CDR3 is made up of 12 amino acids. CDR3 sequence (DNA): TGTGCCGGGGCTTCATCCTACAATGAGCAGTTCTTC. It codes for CAGASSYNEQFF.

The chain couples TRBV29-1 to TRBJ1-3; tentative D call: TRBD1 (6 bases). V was shortened by 5 bases and J by 3 bases, with 11 bases between the two germline ends. The CDR3 extends over 13 amino acids. The V gene's germline CDR1 is SQVTM and CDR2 ANQGSEA. Here the CDR3 reads CSVSGTNGNTIYF. DNA of the CDR3: TGCAGCGTTTCCGGGACAAATGGAAACACCATATATTTT. Looking up the rest from reference TRBV29-1 and TRBJ1-3 gives the full variable domain: SAVISQKPSRDICQRGTSLTIQCQVDSQVTMMFWYRQQPGQSLTLIATANQGSEATYESGFVIDKFPISRPNLTFSTLTVSNMSPEDSSIYLCSVSGTNGNTIYFGEGSWLTVV.

V is TRBV4-2 and J is TRBJ2-7, with D tentatively TRBD2 (6 bases). Trimming shortened V by 4 bases and J by 5 bases, and 21 bases separated the two germline ends. The CDR3 loop spans 16 amino acids. The germline V gene has CDR1 LGHNA and CDR2 YNFKEQ. The CDR3 reads CASSPSSRGTLHEQYF. As DNA, the CDR3 is TGTGCCAGCAGCCCGTCCAGCCGGGGGACGCTGCACGAGCAGTACTTC.

This chain uses TRBV2 with TRBJ2-3, with 7 bases fitting TRBD1. After removal of 6 bases from V and 2 bases from J, the junction contained 14 bases not matched to a gene. Germline-derived CDR1 and CDR2 are SNHLY and FYNNEI. This CDR3 is built from 17 residues. The CDR3 loop is CASSSFLQGLSTDTQYF. The CDR3 nucleotides read TGTGCCAGCAGCTCCTTTTTACAGGGGCTTTCCACAGATACGCAGTATTTT. Combining the CDR3 with reference TRBV2 and TRBJ2-3 gives the whole variable domain EPEVTQTPSHQVTQMGQEVILRCVPISNHLYFYWYRQILGQKVEFLVSFYNNEISEKSEIFDDQFSVERPDGSNFTLKIRSTKLEDSAMYFCASSSFLQGLSTDTQYFGPGTRLTVL.

The chain recombines TRBV6-4 with TRBJ2-3, with a weak D call TRBD2 (5 bases). From germline, CDR1 is MRHNA and CDR2 SNTAGT. Trimming left V 6 bases short and J 0 bases short, with 16 bases between. The CDR3 extends over 16 amino acids. This chain's CDR3 is CASSKDWRVSTDTQYF. CDR3 bases: TGTGCCAGCAGCAAGGACTGGAGAGTTAGCACAGATACGCAGTATTTT.

The chain recombines TRBV27 with TRBJ1-2; the match to TRBD1 covers 9 bases. J gave up 8 bases and V 4 bases, and 8 bases lay outside the gene matches. The germline CDR1 and CDR2 sequences are MNHEY and SMNVEV (reference sequence). This CDR3 has 14 residues. Written as DNA, the CDR3 is TGTGCCAGCAGTTCCGGACAGGGGCGCATCGGCTACACCTTC. It is translated as CASSSGQGRIGYTF.

This chain joins TRBV7-8 and TRBJ2-1; 9 positions agree with TRBD1. There are 15 residues in the CDR3. Per the germline V gene, CDR1 is SGHVS and CDR2 is FQNEAQ. Unmatched junction bases numbered 6, after V lost 3 bases and J lost 6 bases. Here the CDR3 reads CASSFRDRVRNEQFF. DNA of the CDR3: TGTGCCAGCAGCTTCCGGGACAGGGTTCGCAATGAGCAGTTCTTC.

The J gene is TRBJ1-5, the V gene TRBV4-3; D gene unclear. Germline lookup yields CDR1 LGHNA and CDR2 YSLEER. This CDR3 comprises 15 residues. Trimming cost V 0 bases and J 4 bases, with 10 bases left between them. The CDR3 nucleotides are TGCGCCAGCAGCCAAGATTCCAGCCTAAATCAGCCCCAGCATTTT. Residues: CASSQDSSLNQPQHF.

This chain links TRBV6-6 with TRBJ2-7; 13 bases match TRBD2. The germline gives CDR1 MNHNY, CDR2 SVGAGI (reference sequence). The length of the CDR3 is 14 residues. J gave up 3 bases and V 5 bases, and 1 base lay outside the gene matches. The CDR3 DNA follows: TGTGCCAGCAGTCGGACTAGCGGGGGCTACGAGCAGTACTTC. This sequence encodes CASSRTSGGYEQYF.

The chain combines TRBV7-2 with TRBJ2-3; D not certain. CDR3 length equals 15 residues. Per germline, CDR1 SGHTA and CDR2 FQGNSA. Deletions cut 1 base from V and 0 bases from J, with 8 bases between. The CDR3 reads CASSLGKLSTDTQYF. In nucleotides, the CDR3 is TGTGCCAGCAGCTTAGGTAAACTTAGCACAGATACGCAGTATTTT.

This chain joins TRBV7-6 and TRBJ1-3, with a tentative D call TRBD1 (6 bases). The CDR3 extends over 17 amino acids. The V end lost 3 bases, the J end lost 0 bases, and 15 bases lay between the germline ends. Germline V gene sequence: CDR1 SGHVS, CDR2 FNYEAQ. For the CDR3, the DNA is TGTGCCAGCAGCTTCGGACAGAGCTTGCACTCTGGAAACACCATATATTTT. As protein: CASSFGQSLHSGNTIYF.

The rearrangement links TRBV7-2 to TRBJ1-2; D is possibly TRBD1 (6 bases). Germline loops: CDR1 SGHTA, CDR2 FQGNSA. The CDR3 has 16 amino acids. The V end lost 5 bases, the J end lost 4 bases, and 20 bases lay between the germline ends. The CDR3 nucleotides are TGTGCCAGCAGCCCCGCGGGCAGGGGAGAGGGCTATGGCTACACCTTC. This encodes CASSPAGRGEGYGYTF.

This chain connects TRBV19 to TRBJ1-1; D is undetermined. The CDR3 covers 15 residues. CDR1 is LNHDA, CDR2 SQIVND, per germline (reference sequence). The V end was cut by 5 bases, the J end by 1 base, with 14 bases between. CDR3 in amino acids: CASSLGVLGNTEAFF. CDR3 nucleotides: TGTGCCAGTAGTCTCGGGGTATTAGGGAACACTGAAGCTTTCTTT.

Details on this clone: A read error may account for a junction end that differs from germline. V is TRBV7-7 and J is TRBJ2-5, with D perhaps matching TRBD1 or TRBD2 (5 bases each). The germline gives CDR1 SSHAT, CDR2 FNYEAQ (reference sequence). This CDR3 has 15 residues. The CDR3 sequence: CASSPAWGTQETQYF. CDR3 nucleotide sequence: TGTGCTAGCAGCCCCGCGTGGGGGACCCAAGAGACCCAGTACTTC.

This rearrangement joins TRBV18 to TRBJ2-1; a weak D match, TRBD1 (5 bases). V dropped 2 bases and J dropped 10 bases, with 9 bases sitting between them. CDR1 KGHSH and CDR2 LQKENI come from the germline V gene. This CDR3 contains 12 residues. CDR3 amino acids: CASSPSGSEQFF. CDR3 DNA: TGTGCCAGCTCACCATCAGGGTCCGAGCAGTTCTTC.

The chain joins TRBV29-1 to TRBJ2-3; D tentatively fits TRBD1 or TRBD2 (5 bases each). The germline V gene has CDR1 SQVTM and CDR2 ANQGSEA. The CDR3 is made up of 12 amino acids. Trimming pared 4 bases from V and 4 bases from J, leaving 9 bases between. DNA for the CDR3: TGCAGCGTTGTTCAGGGACCAGATACGCAGTATTTT. Protein product: CSVVQGPDTQYF.

The chain links TRBV10-3 to TRBJ2-3; tentatively, D is TRBD2 (5 bases). The CDR3 has 14 residues. The germline CDR1 and CDR2 sequences are ENHRY and SYGVKD. V gave up 10 bases and J gave up 0 bases, with 14 bases separating them. CDR3 sequence reads: CATNEDSSTDTQYF. In nucleotides, the CDR3 is TGTGCCACCAACGAGGACTCTAGCACAGATACGCAGTATTTT.

CDR3 bases: TGTGCCAGCTCACCAGGGAGGGCAGTGGGCACTGAAGCTTTCTTT. This codes for CASSPGRAVGTEAFF. V gene TRBV18 combines with J gene TRBJ1-1, with unresolved D. Between the trimmed V and J ends, which lost 2 bases and 4 bases, there was a span of 14 bases. The CDR3 consists of 15 residues. Germline V gene data show CDR1 as KGHSH and CDR2 as LQKENI.

The chain couples TRBV2 to TRBJ2-3; possibly TRBD2 for D (6 bases). The CDR3 contains 17 residues. Trimming took off 4 bases at V and 1 base at J, with 18 bases between the two ends. CDR1 is SNHLY and CDR2 is FYNNEI in the germline V gene. The CDR3: CASSGPFLASRTDTQYF. In DNA form, the CDR3 reads TGTGCCAGCAGTGGCCCTTTCCTAGCGTCACGCACAGATACGCAGTATTTT.

The genes are TRBV6-1 and TRBJ1-6; D is uncertain. Germline V gives CDR1 MNHNS, CDR2 SASEGT. The V end lost 0 bases, the J end lost 5 bases, and 14 bases lay between the germline ends. There are 17 residues in the CDR3. The CDR3 loop reads CASSEASFPRDNSPLHF. CDR3 sequence (DNA): TGTGCCAGCAGTGAAGCGTCATTTCCCCGCGATAATTCACCCCTCCACTTT.

The V gene is TRBV5-1, the J gene TRBJ1-1; unclear D gene. The germline gives CDR1 SGHRS, CDR2 YFSETQ. This CDR3 has 11 residues. The V gene lost 7 bases and the J gene lost 1 base, with 5 bases spanning the gap. CDR3 loop: CASRRNTEAFF. In nucleotides, the CDR3 is TGCGCCAGCCGGAGGAACACTGAAGCTTTCTTT.

The V gene is TRBV28, the J gene TRBJ2-5; 10 bases are a match to TRBD1. J was trimmed by 6 bases and V by 2 bases; bases with no gene match: 9. Germline CDR1 MDHEN, CDR2 SYDVKM. CDR3 length equals 16 residues. CDR3 bases: TGTGCCAGCAGTTTACAGGGACAGGGGAGTATAAAGACCCAGTACTTC. This sequence encodes CASSLQGQGSIKTQYF.

V is TRBV14 and J is TRBJ2-7, with unresolved D. The CDR3 is 13 residues long. V lost 4 bases and J 2 bases, leaving 9 bases between the germline ends. Germline lookup yields CDR1 SGHDN and CDR2 FVKESK. The CDR3 sequence: CASSLRATYEQYF. Written as DNA, the CDR3 is TGTGCCAGCAGCCTACGGGCTACCTACGAGCAGTACTTC.

This chain links TRBV7-6 with TRBJ1-4; TRBD1 aligns across 12 bases. CDR1 and CDR2 (germline): SGHVS, FNYEAQ. V dropped 4 bases and J dropped 6; count of bases not matched to a gene: 6. The CDR3 sequence is 16 residues long. CDR3 nucleotide sequence: TGTGCCAGCAGCTCAACCGGGACAGGGGGCTATGAAAAACTGTTTTTT. Encoded protein: CASSSTGTGGYEKLFF.

DNA of the CDR3: TGTGCCAGCAGTTACGACGAAGCGGGAGTGGGGGAGACCCAGTACTTC. This gives the protein CASSYDEAGVGETQYF. The chain has TRBV6-6 and TRBJ2-5, with TRBD2 matching 8 bases. The CDR3 sequence is 16 residues long. V shed 2 bases, J shed 5 bases, and the junction held 10 bases outside the gene matches. Looked up from germline, CDR1 is MNHNY and CDR2 is SVGAGI (reference sequence).

This clone was observed a handful of times. CDR3 region: CASSLKASPSNQPQHF. The CDR3 DNA reads as TGTGCCAGCAGTTTAAAGGCCAGCCCAAGCAATCAGCCCCAGCATTTT. This chain joins TRBV27 and TRBJ1-5, with D uncertain. The CDR3 consists of 16 residues. V was trimmed by 2 bases and J by 1 base, leaving 12 bases between them. Per the germline V gene, CDR1 is MNHEY and CDR2 is SMNVEV (reference sequence).

This clone was seen a handful of times. The gene calls are TRBV2 and TRBJ1-6; 7 nucleotides match TRBD1. V gave up 4 bases and J gave up 8 bases; unmatched junction bases: 5. This CDR3 is built from 14 residues. Germline assignment: CDR1 SNHLY and CDR2 FYNNEI. CDR3 amino acids: CASSVGTAHSPLHF. CDR3 coding DNA: TGTGCCAGCAGTGTAGGGACAGCACATTCACCCCTCCACTTT. The full variable domain, with the rest looked up from reference TRBV2 and TRBJ1-6, is EPEVTQTPSHQVTQMGQEVILRCVPISNHLYFYWYRQILGQKVEFLVSFYNNEISEKSEIFDDQFSVERPDGSNFTLKIRSTKLEDSAMYFCASSVGTAHSPLHFGNGTRLTVT.

The chain has TRBV5-5 and TRBJ1-5, with TRBD1 matching over 8 bases. The CDR3 is 14 residues long. The junction had 8 bases not matched to a gene; V was cut back by 5 bases and J by 7 bases. Germline lookup yields CDR1 SGHKS and CDR2 YYEKEE (reference sequence). The CDR3 nucleotides read TGTGCCAGCAGAGCTGACAGGGGAGGGCAGCCCCAGCATTTT. It yields the protein CASRADRGGQPQHF.

This sequence joins TRBV18 and TRBJ2-6; TRBD1 matches 7 bases. Germline V gives CDR1 KGHSH, CDR2 LQKENI. The trim removed 3 bases at V and 1 base at J, leaving 12 bases unmatched. The CDR3 is 19 amino acids. The CDR3 DNA follows: TGTGCCAGCTCACCCGAACGGGACAGCTTTAGATCTGGGGCCAACGTCCTGACTTTC. Its translation is CASSPERDSFRSGANVLTF.